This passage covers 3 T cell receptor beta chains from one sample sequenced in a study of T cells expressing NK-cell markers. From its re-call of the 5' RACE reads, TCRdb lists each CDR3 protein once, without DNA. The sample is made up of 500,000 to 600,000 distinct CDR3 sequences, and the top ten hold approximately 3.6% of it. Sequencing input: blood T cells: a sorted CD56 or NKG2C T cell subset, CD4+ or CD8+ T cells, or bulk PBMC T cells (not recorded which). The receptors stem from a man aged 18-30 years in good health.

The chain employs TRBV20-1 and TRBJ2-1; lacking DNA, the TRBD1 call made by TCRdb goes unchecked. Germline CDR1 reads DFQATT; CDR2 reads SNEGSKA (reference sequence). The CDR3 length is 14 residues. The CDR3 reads CSARSSGQGGEQFF.

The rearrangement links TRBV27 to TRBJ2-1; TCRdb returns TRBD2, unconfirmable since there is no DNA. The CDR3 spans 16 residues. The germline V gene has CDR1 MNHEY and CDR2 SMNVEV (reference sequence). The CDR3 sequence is CASSFPGLAGYNEQFF.

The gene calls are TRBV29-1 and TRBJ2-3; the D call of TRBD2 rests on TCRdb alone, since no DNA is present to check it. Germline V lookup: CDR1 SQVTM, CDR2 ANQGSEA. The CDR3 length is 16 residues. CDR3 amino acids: CSAGGLAGRGTDTQYF.